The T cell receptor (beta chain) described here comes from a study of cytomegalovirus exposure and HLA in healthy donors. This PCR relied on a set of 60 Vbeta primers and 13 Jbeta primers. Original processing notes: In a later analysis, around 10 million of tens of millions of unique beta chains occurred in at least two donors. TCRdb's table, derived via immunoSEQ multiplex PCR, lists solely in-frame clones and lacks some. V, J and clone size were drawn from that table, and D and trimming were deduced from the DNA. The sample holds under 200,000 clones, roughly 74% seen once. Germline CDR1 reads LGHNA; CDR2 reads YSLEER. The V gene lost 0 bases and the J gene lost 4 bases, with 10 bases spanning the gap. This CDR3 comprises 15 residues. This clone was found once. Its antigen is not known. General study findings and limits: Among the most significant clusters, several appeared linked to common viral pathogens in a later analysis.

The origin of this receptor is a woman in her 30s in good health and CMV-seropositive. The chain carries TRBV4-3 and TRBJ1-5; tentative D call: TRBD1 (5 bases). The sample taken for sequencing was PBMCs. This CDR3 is CASSQDAGENQPQHF. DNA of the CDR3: TGCGCCAGCAGCCAAGATGCGGGGGAAAATCAGCCCCAGCATTTT.